The present entry profiles one TCR beta chain with its context. Its target is unknown. The data stem from a study of cytomegalovirus exposure and HLA in healthy donors. In the study overall: An early data release held approximately 85 million unique TCRs from HLA-typed donors. Study-level findings and limits: The authors judged a highly shared variant cluster likely a sequencing artifact. Indistinguishability led to the exclusion of some V segments, TRBV6-2 and TRBV6-3 included.

PCR employed 60 Vbeta and 13 Jbeta primers. Only in-frame clones appear in the TCRdb table, and some are missing; sequencing was by immunoSEQ multiplex PCR. This sample carries under 90,000 clones, about 90% of them seen once, and the ten largest clones take approximately 2.2%. The germline CDR1 and CDR2 sequences are LNHDA and SQIVND (reference sequence). This CDR3 is 15 amino acids long. V was clipped by 5 bases and J by 4 bases, with 18 bases between them. The receptor was derived from a man in his late teens or twenties in good health and CMV-seronegative. The chain couples TRBV19 to TRBJ2-7; the D is unclear. Sequencing input: PBMCs. The DNA of the CDR3 is TGTGCCAGTAGTTGGTCCGGATTGGGCCTGTACGAGCAGTACTTC. It yields the protein CASSWSGLGLYEQYF.